The rows below give T cell receptor beta chains drawn from one sample of a study of PD-1 blockade in classical Hodgkin lymphoma. The table came from immunoSEQ multiplex PCR; TCRdb's copy has only in-frame clones and leaves some out. The profile shows approximately 26,000 clones, approximately 80% of them singletons. The sample consisted of peripheral blood mononuclear cells (PBMCs), taken before the second cycle of nivolumab. The receptors were gathered from a human donor with classical Hodgkin lymphoma. Each CDR3 is given with its conserved first and last residue. The D gene is left open where the match is weak. Clone size is not always given. Where it is, it says once, few, many or a class for expanded clones.

TRBV28	-	TRBJ2-3	once	CASSLLETDTQYF	TGTGCCAGCAGTTTACTAGAAACAGATACGCAGTATTTT
TRBV19	-	TRBJ2-2	-	CASSLQYRAGELFF	TGTGCCAGTAGTCTACAGTACAGGGCCGGGGAGCTGTTTTTT
TRBV18	-	TRBJ2-7	few	CASSTGEGEQYF	TGTGCCAGCTCAACAGGGGAGGGCGAGCAGTACTTC
TRBV7-8	TRBD2	TRBJ2-5	-	CASSDPGTSGRSTQYF	TGTGCCAGCAGCGACCCGGGGACTAGCGGCCGTAGTACCCAGTACTTC
TRBV6-5	-	TRBJ2-1	-	CASTRQADNEQFF	TGTGCCAGCACTAGACAGGCTGACAATGAGCAGTTCTTC
TRBV19	-	TRBJ1-2	-	CASSPFIGGSVGYTF	TGTGCCAGTAGTCCGTTCATCGGGGGGAGCGTTGGCTACACCTTC
TRBV28	-	TRBJ1-2	-	CASSLRRDYGYTF	TGTGCCAGCAGCCTGCGGCGCGACTATGGCTACACCTTC
TRBV2	TRBD1	TRBJ2-7	-	CASSWTGGYEQYF	TGTGCCAGCAGTTGGACAGGGGGGTACGAGCAGTACTTC
TRBV5-4	-	TRBJ2-7	-	CASSYSDGSYEQYF	TGTGCCAGCAGCTACTCGGACGGCTCCTACGAGCAGTACTTC
TRBV2	-	TRBJ2-1	-	CASSDLAYNEQFF	TGTGCCAGCAGTGACCTCGCCTACAATGAGCAGTTCTTC
TRBV1	-	TRBJ1-3	-	CTSSQVHEGLGNTIYF	TGCACCAGCAGCCAAGTTCATGAGGGGCTGGGAAACACCATATATTTT
TRBV2	TRBD1	TRBJ1-2	-	CASSETAQGARYGYTF	TGTGCCAGCAGTGAAACGGCACAGGGGGCGCGGTATGGCTACACCTTC
TRBV7-6	TRBD2	TRBJ2-1	-	CASSDSTGGGLAGKFGHEQFF	TGTGCCAGCAGCGATTCGACAGGGGGGGGACTAGCGGGAAAGTTCGGCCATGAGCAGTTCTTC
TRBV10-3	-	TRBJ2-7	-	CAISAGKDGSDEQYF	TGTGCCATCAGTGCCGGAAAGGACGGATCCGACGAGCAGTACTTC
TRBV19	TRBD1	TRBJ1-6	-	CASSMGQFNSPLHF	TGTGCCAGTAGTATGGGACAGTTTAATTCACCCCTCCACTTT
TRBV19	TRBD1	TRBJ2-7	once	CASSTTGGAYEQYF	TGTGCCAGTAGTACGACAGGGGGTGCCTACGAGCAGTACTTC
TRBV28	TRBD2	TRBJ2-1	-	CASSPRGAGGGSYNEQFF	TGTGCCAGCAGTCCTCGCGGAGCGGGAGGTGGGTCCTACAATGAGCAGTTCTTC
TRBV13	-	TRBJ2-5	-	CASSLRQLQETQYF	TGTGCCAGCAGCCTGCGACAGCTACAAGAGACCCAGTACTTC
TRBV7-3	TRBD1	TRBJ2-5	-	CASSADRVAKTQYF	TGTGCCAGCAGCGCGGACAGGGTGGCTAAGACCCAGTACTTC
TRBV6-1	-	TRBJ2-1	-	CASSEDGVWGEQFF	TGTGCCAGCAGTGAAGATGGGGTATGGGGCGAGCAGTTCTTC
TRBV6-1	-	TRBJ1-1	-	CASSEFGGSEAFF	TGTGCCAGCAGTGAATTCGGGGGCAGTGAAGCTTTCTTT
TRBV7-2	TRBD1	TRBJ1-1	-	CASSRVDRALEAFF	TGTGCCAGCAGCCGGGTCGACAGGGCCCTTGAAGCTTTCTTT
TRBV11-3	-	TRBJ1-2	once	CASSFGLIGYTF	TGTGCCAGCAGCTTCGGTTTAATTGGCTACACCTTC
TRBV6-4	TRBD1	TRBJ1-2	-	CASSDRAGGGYTF	TGTGCCAGCAGTGACAGGGCAGGGGGCGGCTACACCTTC